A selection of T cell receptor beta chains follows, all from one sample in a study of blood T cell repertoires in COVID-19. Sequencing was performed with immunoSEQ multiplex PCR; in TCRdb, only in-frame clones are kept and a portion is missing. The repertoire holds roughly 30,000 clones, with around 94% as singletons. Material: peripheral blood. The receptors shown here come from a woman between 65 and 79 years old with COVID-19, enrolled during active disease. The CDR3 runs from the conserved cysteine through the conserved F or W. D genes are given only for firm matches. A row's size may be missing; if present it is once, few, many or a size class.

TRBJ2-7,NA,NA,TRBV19,TGTGCCAGCGACTCGACTGACTCCTACGAGCAGTACTTC,CASDSTDSYEQYF
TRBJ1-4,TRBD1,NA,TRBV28,TGTGCCAGCAGTCAAGGCGGGACAGGGGGAGAAAAACTGTTTTTT,CASSQGGTGGEKLFF
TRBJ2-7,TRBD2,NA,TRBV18,TGTGCCAGCTCACCGGGACTAGCGGTGAGCTCCTACGAGCAGTACTTC,CASSPGLAVSSYEQYF
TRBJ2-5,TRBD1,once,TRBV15,TGTGCCACCAGCAGAGGGACAGGGGTCCAAGAGACCCAGTACTTC,CATSRGTGVQETQYF
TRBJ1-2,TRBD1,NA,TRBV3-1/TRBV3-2,TGTGCCAGCAGCCAAGGACGGACAGGCACTATGGGCTACACCTTC,CASSQGRTGTMGYTF
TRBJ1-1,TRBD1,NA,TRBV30,TGTGCCTGCCCAGGACAGGGCTCTGAAGCTTTCTTT,CACPGQGSEAFF
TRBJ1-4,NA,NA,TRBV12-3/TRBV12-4,TGTGCCAGCAGCCGCGACTCAGAAAAACTGTTTTTT,CASSRDSEKLFF
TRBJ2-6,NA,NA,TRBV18,TGTGCCAGCTCACCACCTGCGGGTTCTGGGGCCAACGTCCTGACTTTC,CASSPPAGSGANVLTF
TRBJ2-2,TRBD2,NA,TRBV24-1,TGTGCCACCAGTGATTTGCGGCTAGCGGGTACCGGGGAGCTGTTTTTT,CATSDLRLAGTGELFF
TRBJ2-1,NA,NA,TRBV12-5,TGTGCTAGTGGTTTGGTAGTGGACAGACGCTCCTACAATGAGCAGTTCTTC,CASGLVVDRRSYNEQFF
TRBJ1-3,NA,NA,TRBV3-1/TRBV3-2,TGTGCCAGCAGCCAAGACGCAGGGGCTGGAAACACCATATATTTT,CASSQDAGAGNTIYF
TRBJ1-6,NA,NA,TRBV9,TGTGCCAGCAGCGTTGAGGCTGTAGATAATTCACCCCTCCACTTT,CASSVEAVDNSPLHF
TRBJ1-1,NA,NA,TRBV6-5,TGTGCCAGCACCAAGGGGGAGCGACCCCTTGAAGCTTTCTTT,CASTKGERPLEAFF
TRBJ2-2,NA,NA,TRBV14,TGTGCCAGCAGCCGGCAGCGTAACACCGGGGAGCTGTTTTTT,CASSRQRNTGELFF
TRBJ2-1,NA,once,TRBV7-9,TGTGCCAGCACCCTTCCTCCCGATGAGCAGTTCTTC,CASTLPPDEQFF
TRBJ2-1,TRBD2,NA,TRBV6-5,TGTGCCAGCAGTCCCGTAGCGGGGGGCTACAATGAGCAGTTCTTC,CASSPVAGGYNEQFF
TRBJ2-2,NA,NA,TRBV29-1,TGCAGCGTTGACAGGTTGAACACCGGGGAGCTGTTTTTT,CSVDRLNTGELFF
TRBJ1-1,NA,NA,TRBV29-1,TGCAGCGTGAGCACGGGGGGGGCCACTGAAGCTTTCTTT,CSVSTGGATEAFF
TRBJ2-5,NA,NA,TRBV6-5,TGTGCCAGCCGGGGTCAAGAGACCCAGTACTTC,CASRGQETQYF
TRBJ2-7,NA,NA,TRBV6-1,TGTGCCAGCAGTGAGTCCAGCTCCTACGAGCAGTACTTC,CASSESSSYEQYF
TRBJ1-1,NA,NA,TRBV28,TGTGCCAGCAGTTCGCCACAGGGGAACACTGAAGCTTTCTTT,CASSSPQGNTEAFF
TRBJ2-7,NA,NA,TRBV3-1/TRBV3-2,TGTGCCAGCAGCCAAGGTCCGGGAGCTAACTCCTACGAGCAGTACTTC,CASSQGPGANSYEQYF
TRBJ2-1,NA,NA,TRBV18,TGTGCCAGCTCACCTTACGGACAGACACACAATGAGCAGTTCTTC,CASSPYGQTHNEQFF
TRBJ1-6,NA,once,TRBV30,TGTGCCTGGAGGGTACAGGGTAATTCACCCCTCCACTTT,CAWRVQGNSPLHF
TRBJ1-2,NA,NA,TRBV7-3,TGTGCCAGCAGCTTAGGATTAGGCGGCGGCTACACCTTC,CASSLGLGGGYTF
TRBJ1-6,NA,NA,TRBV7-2,TGTGCCAGCGGCCCCACCGTCACAGGTTCACCCCTCCACTTT,CASGPTVTGSPLHF
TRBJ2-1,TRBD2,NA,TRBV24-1,TGTGCCACCAGTGATGCAGTAGCGGGAGGGCGTAATGAGCAGTTCTTC,CATSDAVAGGRNEQFF
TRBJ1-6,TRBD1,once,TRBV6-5,TGTGCCAGCACCTTGGGGGACAGGGGTATCTCACCCCTCCACTTT,CASTLGDRGISPLHF
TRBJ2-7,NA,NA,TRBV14,TGTGCCAGCAGCCAAGTTGTACGGGTGGGACTGGACGAGCAGTACTTC,CASSQVVRVGLDEQYF
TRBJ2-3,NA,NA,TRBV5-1,TGCGCCAGCAGCGGCGAGCGGTCCACAGATACGCAGTATTTT,CASSGERSTDTQYF
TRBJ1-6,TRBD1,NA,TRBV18,TGTGCCAGCGCCCAGGACAGGGGGTACTCACCCCTCCACTTT,CASAQDRGYSPLHF
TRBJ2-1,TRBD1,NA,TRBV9,TGTGCCAGCAGCCCTTCCGGGACAGGTAACAATGAGCAGTTCTTC,CASSPSGTGNNEQFF
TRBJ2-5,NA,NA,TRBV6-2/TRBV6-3,TGTGCCAGCAGTCCGTCCCCCCAGCGGAGCCAAGAGACCCAGTACTTC,CASSPSPQRSQETQYF
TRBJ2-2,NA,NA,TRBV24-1,TGTGCCACCAGTGAAACCACCGGGACACGAATCGGGGAGCTGTTTTTT,CATSETTGTRIGELFF
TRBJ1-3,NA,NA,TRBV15,TGTGCCACCAGCAGGACAACCGGAAACACCATATATTTT,CATSRTTGNTIYF
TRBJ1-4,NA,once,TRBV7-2,TGTGCCAGCAGCCCCGGTCGAGGGCCGGAAAAACTGTTTTTT,CASSPGRGPEKLFF
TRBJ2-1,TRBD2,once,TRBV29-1,TGCAGCGTTAAACCCTTCTTGCGGGAGACGAACAATGAGCAGTTCTTC,CSVKPFLRETNNEQFF